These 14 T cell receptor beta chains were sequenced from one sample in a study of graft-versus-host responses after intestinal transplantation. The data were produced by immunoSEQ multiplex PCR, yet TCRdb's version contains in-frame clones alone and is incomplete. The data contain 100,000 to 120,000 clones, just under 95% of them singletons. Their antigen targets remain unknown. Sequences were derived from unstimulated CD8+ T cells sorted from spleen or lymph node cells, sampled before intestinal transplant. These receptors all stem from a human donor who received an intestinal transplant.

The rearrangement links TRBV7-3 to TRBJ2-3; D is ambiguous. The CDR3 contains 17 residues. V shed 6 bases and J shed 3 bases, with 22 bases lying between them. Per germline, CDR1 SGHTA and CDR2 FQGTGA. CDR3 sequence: CASRDGSYPLSTDTQYF. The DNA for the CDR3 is TGTGCCAGCAGGGACGGTAGCTACCCCCTATCAACAGATACGCAGTATTTT.

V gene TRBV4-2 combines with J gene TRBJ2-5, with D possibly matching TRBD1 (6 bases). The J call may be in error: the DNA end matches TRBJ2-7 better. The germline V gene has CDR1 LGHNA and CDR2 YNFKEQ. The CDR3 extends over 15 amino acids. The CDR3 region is CASSQDPGQSYEQYF. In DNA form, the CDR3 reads TGTGCCAGCAGCCAAGATCCGGGACAATCCTACGAGCAGTACTTC.

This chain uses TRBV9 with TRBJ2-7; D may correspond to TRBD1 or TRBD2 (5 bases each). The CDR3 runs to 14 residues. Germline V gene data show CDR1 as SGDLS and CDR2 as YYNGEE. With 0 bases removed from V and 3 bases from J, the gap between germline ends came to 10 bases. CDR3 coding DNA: TGTGCCAGCAGCGTAGGAGGGGCGAACTACGAGCAGTACTTC. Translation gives CASSVGGANYEQYF.

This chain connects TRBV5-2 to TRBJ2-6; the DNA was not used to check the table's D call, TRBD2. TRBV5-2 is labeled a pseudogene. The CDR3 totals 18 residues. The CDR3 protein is CASNFMRSTQSRANVLTF. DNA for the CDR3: TGTGCCAGCAATTTCATGCGGAGTACACAAAGTCGGGCCAACGTCCTGACTTTC.

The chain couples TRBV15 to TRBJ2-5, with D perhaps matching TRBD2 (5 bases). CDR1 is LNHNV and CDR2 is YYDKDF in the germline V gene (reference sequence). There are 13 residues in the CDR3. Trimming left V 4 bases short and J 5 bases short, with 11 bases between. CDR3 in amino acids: CATSILGAETQYF. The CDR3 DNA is TGTGCCACCAGCATCTTGGGAGCGGAGACCCAGTACTTC. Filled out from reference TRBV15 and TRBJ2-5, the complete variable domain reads DAMVIQNPRYQVTQFGKPVTLSCSQTLNHNVMYWYQQKSSQAPKLLFHYYDKDFNNEADTPDNFQSRRPNTSFCFLDIRSPGLGDTAMYLCATSILGAETQYFGPGTRLLVL.

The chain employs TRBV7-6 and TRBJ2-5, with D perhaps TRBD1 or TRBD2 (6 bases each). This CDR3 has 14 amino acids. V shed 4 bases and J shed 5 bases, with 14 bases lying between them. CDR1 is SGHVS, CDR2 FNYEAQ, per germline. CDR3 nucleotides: TGTGCCAGCAGCTCAGGGGACTTTGGGGAGACCCAGTACTTC. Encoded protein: CASSSGDFGETQYF.

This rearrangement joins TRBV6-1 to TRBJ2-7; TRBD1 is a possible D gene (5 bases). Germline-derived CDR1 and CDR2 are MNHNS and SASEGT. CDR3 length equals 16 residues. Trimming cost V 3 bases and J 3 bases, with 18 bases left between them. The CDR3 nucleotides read TGTGCCAGCAGTGAGACAGTTTGGGGTTCCCTCTACGAGCAGTACTTC. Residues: CASSETVWGSLYEQYF.

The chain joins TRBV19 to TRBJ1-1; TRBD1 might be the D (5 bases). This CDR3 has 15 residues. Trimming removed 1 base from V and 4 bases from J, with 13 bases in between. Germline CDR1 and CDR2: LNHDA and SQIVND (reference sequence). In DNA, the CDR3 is TGTGCCAGTAGTATAGGGATCCTTGGGGGCACTGAAGCTTTCTTT. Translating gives CASSIGILGGTEAFF.

The CDR3 loop is CASSLELAETQYF. DNA of the CDR3: TGTGCCAGCAGCTTAGAGTTGGCGGAGACCCAGTACTTC. This rearrangement joins TRBV7-6 to TRBJ2-5; D is ambiguous. The CDR3 runs 13 residues. V gave up 1 base and J gave up 5 bases, with 8 bases separating them. Germline V gene lookup returns CDR1 SGHVS and CDR2 FNYEAQ.

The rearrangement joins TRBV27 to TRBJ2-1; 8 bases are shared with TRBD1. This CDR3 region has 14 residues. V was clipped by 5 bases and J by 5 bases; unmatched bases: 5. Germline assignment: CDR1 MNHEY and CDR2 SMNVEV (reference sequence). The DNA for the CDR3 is TGTGCCAGCAGTGACAGGGGTTCCAACAATGAGCAGTTCTTC. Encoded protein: CASSDRGSNNEQFF.

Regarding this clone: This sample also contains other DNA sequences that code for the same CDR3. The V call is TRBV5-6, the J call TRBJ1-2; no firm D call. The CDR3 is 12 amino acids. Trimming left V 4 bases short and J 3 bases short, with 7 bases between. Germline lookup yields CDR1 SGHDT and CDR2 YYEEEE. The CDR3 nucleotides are TGTGCCAGCAGCGAGGGCGACTATGGCTACACCTTC. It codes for CASSEGDYGYTF.

The CDR3 protein is CATSRDQGSFNEQYF. The CDR3 DNA reads TGTGCCACCAGCAGAGATCAGGGGAGTTTTAACGAGCAGTACTTC. J is TRBJ2-7 and V is TRBV15; TRBD1 might be the D (6 bases). V shed 0 bases and J shed 5 bases, with 14 bases lying between them. The CDR3 contains 15 residues. Per the germline V gene, CDR1 is LNHNV and CDR2 is YYDKDF (reference sequence).

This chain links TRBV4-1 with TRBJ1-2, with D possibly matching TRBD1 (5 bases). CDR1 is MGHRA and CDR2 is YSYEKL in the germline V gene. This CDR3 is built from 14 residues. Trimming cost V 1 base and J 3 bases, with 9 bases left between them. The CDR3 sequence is CASSQVGGDYGYTF. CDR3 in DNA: TGCGCCAGCAGCCAAGTCGGGGGGGACTATGGCTACACCTTC.

The CDR3 nucleotides read TGTGCCACCAGAGCAGACAGGTCTGACTATGGCTACACCTTC. As protein: CATRADRSDYGYTF. The V call is TRBV15, the J call TRBJ1-2, with a weak D call TRBD1 (6 bases). Germline-derived CDR1 and CDR2 are LNHNV and YYDKDF (reference sequence). The CDR3 length is 14 residues. The V end lost 6 bases, the J end lost 3 bases, and 14 bases lay between the germline ends.